Following are 4 T cell receptor beta chains from one sample sequenced in a study of blood T cells in healthy people across ages. It was with a sample-barcoded 5' primer and a J-beta primer mix that a second PCR of about 6 to 12 cycles was run. Each CDR3 protein gets one entry after TCRdb re-called the 5' RACE reads with MiXCR. Altogether 1.5 million to 2 million distinct CDR3 sequences are present, about 35% being singletons, with the ten largest covering approximately 10%. The sequencing sample was made of blood. The receptors shown here come from a woman younger than 45 in good health.

This clonotype appeared a few times. The rearrangement joins TRBV7-3 to TRBJ1-4, with D hard to call. V was pared by 1 base and J by 8 bases, with 8 bases between. The length of the CDR3 is 13 residues. The germline gives CDR1 SGHTA, CDR2 FQGTGA. The CDR3 coding sequence is TGTGCCAGCAGCTTAAAGTGGCAAGAAAAACTGTTTTTT. This sequence encodes CASSLKWQEKLFF.

The rearrangement links TRBV6-1 to TRBJ1-5; the match to TRBD1 covers 9 bases. The CDR3 length is 17 residues. The V segment lost 7 bases and the J segment 0 bases; nucleotides outside the gene matches: 10. From germline, CDR1 is MNHNS and CDR2 SASEGT. As DNA, the CDR3 is TGTGCCAGCATCCCTGGACAGGGGCCCGTTAGCAATCAGCCCCAGCATTTT. It is translated as CASIPGQGPVSNQPQHF.

About this clonotype itself: A much more abundant neighbour one base away suggests this may be a read error. The chain recombines TRBV7-2 with TRBJ2-7; D is possibly TRBD2 (6 bases). The length of the CDR3 is 16 residues. Germline V lookup: CDR1 SGHTA, CDR2 FQGNSA. The CDR3 DNA sequence: TGTGCCGGCAGCTCGGGGGTGGGCGGCCTCTCCTACGAGCAGTACTTC. The encoded protein is CAGSSGVGGLSYEQYF.

This clonotype was detected a few times. The CDR3 DNA follows: TGCGCCAGCAGCTTGGACCCATGGGCAGACACTCAAGAGACCCAGTACTTC. Translation: CASSLDPWADTQETQYF. V is TRBV5-1 and J is TRBJ2-5; no clear D gene. In germline, CDR1 is SGHRS, CDR2 YFSETQ. CDR3 length: 17 residues. Trimming took 0 bases from V and 2 from J, leaving 17 bases between them.